This T cell receptor (beta chain) was observed in a study of blood T cell repertoires in COVID-19. Study details: Samples of COVID-19 (acute and convalescent) were obtained from the United States, Italy and Spain.

V lost 4 bases to trimming and J lost 5 bases; unmatched junction nucleotides: 4. Germline CDR1 is LGHNA and CDR2 is YNFKEQ. The CDR3 loop spans 14 amino acids. This table comes from immunoSEQ multiplex PCR, and its TCRdb copy is limited to in-frame clones, with some not included. Among approximately 170,000 clones listed, just under 85% were seen once. This chain links TRBV4-2 with TRBJ1-5; 8 nucleotides match TRBD1. This clonotype originated in a man between 40 and 49 years old who had recovered from COVID-19. Sequences were obtained from peripheral blood. CDR3 sequence (DNA): TGTGCCAGCAGCCCGGACAGGGACCATCAGCCCCAGCATTTT. This sequence encodes CASSPDRDHQPQHF.